The present T cell receptor (beta chain) was sequenced within a study of T cell changes during pregnancy in multiple sclerosis. Regarding this clone: The identical CDR3 is also encoded by other nucleotide sequences in the sample.

The germline CDR1 and CDR2 sequences are SQVTM and ANQGSEA. This CDR3 is 12 amino acids long. J was trimmed by 2 bases and V by 6 bases; bases with no gene match: 1. The data were produced by immunoSEQ multiplex PCR, yet TCRdb's version contains in-frame clones alone and is incomplete. This sample yields around 110,000 clones, of which around 93% are seen a single time; 0.78% belongs to the top ten. The TCR sequence derives from a female donor in good health, enrolled as a control in a pregnancy study. Sequenced here: peripheral blood, sampled in the third trimester of pregnancy. This chain links TRBV29-1 with TRBJ1-2, with TRBD1 identical over 9 bases. For the CDR3, the DNA is TGCAGCGTGGGACAGGGCAACTATGGCTACACCTTC. As protein: CSVGQGNYGYTF. The full variable domain, completed using reference TRBV29-1 and TRBJ1-2, is SAVISQKPSRDICQRGTSLTIQCQVDSQVTMMFWYRQQPGQSLTLIATANQGSEATYESGFVIDKFPISRPNLTFSTLTVSNMSPEDSSIYLCSVGQGNYGYTFGSGTRLTVV.